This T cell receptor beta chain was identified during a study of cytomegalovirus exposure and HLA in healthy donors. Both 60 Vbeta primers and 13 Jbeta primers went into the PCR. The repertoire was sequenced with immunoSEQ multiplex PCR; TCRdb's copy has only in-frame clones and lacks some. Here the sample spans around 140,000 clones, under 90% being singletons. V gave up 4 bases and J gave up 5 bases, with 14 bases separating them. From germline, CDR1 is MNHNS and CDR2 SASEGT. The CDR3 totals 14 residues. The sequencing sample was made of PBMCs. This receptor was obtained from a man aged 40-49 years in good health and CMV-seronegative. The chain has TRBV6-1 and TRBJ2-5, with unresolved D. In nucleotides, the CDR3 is TGTGCCAGCAGTGTCACTACTAATCTGGAGACCCAGTACTTC. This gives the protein CASSVTTNLETQYF.